A selection of T cell receptor beta chains follows, all from one sample in a study of T cell repertoires in cytomegalovirus infection. TCRdb re-derived calls from the reads in MiXCR, one entry per CDR3 protein. The data show around 710,000 distinct CDR3 sequences, 29% seen once. The antigens of these receptors remain unknown. This specimen consisted of cultured CD8+ T cells from PBMCs, obtained from culture after CMV antigen stimulation. The receptor set was obtained from a human donor in good health (CMV status not recorded). Some clones in this sample may be carry-over from other donors' samples. CDR3s leave out the opening cysteine and the closing phenylalanine or tryptophan.

TRBV28,ASNPPGQAKNIQY
TRBV7-8,ASSHRDGLRGSWGYT
TRBV18,ASKDRGLNQPQH
TRBV6-2/TRBV6-3,ASSYLRGGYNEQF
TRBV7-9,ASSPRDSVLEETQY
TRBV28,ASRQRAGGANVLT
TRBV28,ASSSLRTVGTDTQY
TRBV15,ATSRLRDLQETQY
TRBV6-6,ASTGQDGMNTEAF
TRBV7-9,ASSRMDSTDTQY
TRBV6-1,ANRQEGTEAF
TRBV5-4,ASSLLDSGYLNTGELF
TRBV29-1,SVEEGNTIY
TRBV27,ASNLKAGANVLT
TRBV7-8,ASSFVAGGSYNEQF
TRBV7-9,ASSTGGRYEQY
TRBV7-6,ASSQTPGTADTQY
TRBV12-3/TRBV12-4,ASSGQGQGYGYT
TRBV12-3/TRBV12-4,ASSFRGQGHNQPQH
TRBV5-1,ASSLGTGADYGYT
TRBV29-1,SATGGKGTEAF
TRBV29-1,SVRGGAYNEQF
TRBV6-2/TRBV6-3,ASSYDVGSSTSTDTQY
TRBV20-1,SAPSGGELF
TRBV5-1,ASSSPPGTRKNIQY
TRBV7-2,ASSLGPFKSTDTQY
TRBV12-3/TRBV12-4,ASSTLTSQSYNEQF
TRBV29-1,SVEDPQTSNYGYT
TRBV24-1,ATSDLGWRGASYNEQF
TRBV6-2/TRBV6-3,ASSSPRGQGYYGYT
TRBV7-8,ASSTRTGGFYEQY
TRBV19,ASSISGGFYGYT
TRBV10-3,AISVGNTEAF
TRBV5-1,ASSPTTYGYT
TRBV7-9,ASSLPGLAYNEQF
TRBV4-1,ASSQEGTPNTEAF
TRBV4-1,ASSQGTSTDTQY
TRBV7-2,ASSYTSGGTGSTDTQY
TRBV6-1,ASRFLAGPIYNEQF
TRBV2,ASSVEGGEANTGELF
TRBV11-2,ASSLWTGANTGELF
TRBV7-8,ASSFGGVASGNTEAF
TRBV27,ASSARNTEAF
TRBV4-2,ASSPLSAVDSPLH
TRBV7-6,ASSLQSGGSYNEQF
TRBV29-1,SVEGQSRWTEAF
TRBV18,ASSPTGGMYTEAF
TRBV19,ASSTWTCRDEQF
TRBV4-2,ASSQTGQPAGELF
TRBV7-9,ASSLWKTGLRGYT
TRBV5-3,ASSSPRQINTEAF
TRBV6-5,ASSFSMSGGYNEQF
TRBV6-6,ASRGTEYRGEKLF
TRBV6-6,ASIHRGAAYGYT
TRBV6-6,ASISQDFYNSPLH
TRBV4-1,ASSYDGEREFADTQY
TRBV2,ASSEPAKGNQPQH
TRBV12-3/TRBV12-4,ASSLAPGPNQPQH
TRBV6-5,ASSYLAGNTGELF
TRBV7-2,ASSEGVSIADTQY